Below, 28 T cell receptor beta chains from the same sample are listed, as sequenced in a study of Ad26.COV2.S vaccination and SARS-CoV-2 variants. Treatment denoted: 19 received Ad26.COV2.S at low or high dose, single or two shots; roughly 5 received placebo; per-sample allocation not given. Sampling was performed 63 days after the first vaccine or placebo injection. Sequenced by immunoSEQ multiplex PCR; TCRdb stores in-frame clones only, minus some. The profile covers about 350,000 clones, with around nine tenths appearing a single time and around 5.3% taken by the ten largest. The material sequenced was peripheral blood, taken in a trial of Ad26.COV2.S vaccine versus placebo. These receptor sequences come from a person aged 18-60 years who received the Ad26.COV2.S COVID-19 vaccine or a placebo.

The V gene is TRBV6-6, the J gene TRBJ1-3; D gene unclear. The V end lost 0 bases, the J end lost 0 bases, and 6 bases lay between the germline ends. The germline CDR1 and CDR2 sequences are MNHNY and SVGAGI (reference sequence). CDR3 length equals 15 residues. In nucleotides, the CDR3 is TGTGCCAGCAGTTACTCAGGTGGCTCTGGAAACACCATATATTTT. Translating it yields CASSYSGGSGNTIYF.

This clone was seen a few times. The rearrangement joins TRBV19 to TRBJ2-2; D gene ambiguous. This CDR3 contains 15 residues. The V end lost 7 bases, the J end lost 3 bases, and 15 bases lay between the germline ends. Germline V lookup: CDR1 LNHDA, CDR2 SQIVND (reference sequence). CDR3 bases: TGTGCCAGTACTGACCATCCTCGGGACACCGGGGAGCTGTTTTTT. It specifies CASTDHPRDTGELFF.

The chain couples TRBV5-1 to TRBJ2-3, with D tentatively TRBD2 (5 bases). The CDR3 has 15 amino acids. V was cut by 0 bases and J by 1 base, with 9 bases left in between. In germline, CDR1 is SGHRS, CDR2 YFSETQ. The CDR3 region is CASSLEWGGTDTQYF. Here the CDR3 DNA reads TGCGCCAGCAGCTTGGAATGGGGAGGCACAGATACGCAGTATTTT.

The chain couples TRBV7-9 to TRBJ2-5; D remains unclear. Germline values: CDR1 SEHNR, CDR2 FQNEAQ (reference sequence). V was cut by 2 bases and J by 7 bases, with 5 bases left in between. This CDR3 is 11 amino acids long. The CDR3 region is CASSLKGTQYF. CDR3 nucleotides: TGTGCCAGCAGCTTAAAGGGGACCCAGTACTTC.

This chain uses TRBV30 with TRBJ2-7; 10 bases are a match to TRBD1. The CDR3 totals 14 residues. In germline, CDR1 is GTSNPN, CDR2 SVGIG (reference sequence). The CDR3 here is CALDLGQGVGEQYF. The CDR3 DNA is TGTGCTTTGGACCTCGGACAGGGGGTGGGCGAGCAGTACTTC.

J is TRBJ1-5 and V is TRBV6-2 or TRBV6-3, with no clear D. V gave up 2 bases and J gave up 3 bases, with 14 bases separating them. The length of the CDR3 is 16 residues. Per the germline V gene, CDR1 is MNHEY and CDR2 is SVGEGT. Here the CDR3 DNA reads TGTGCCAGCAGTTACGAAAGGGCCTCCCCCAATCAGCCCCAGCATTTT. Translating it yields CASSYERASPNQPQHF.

The chain links TRBV4-1 to TRBJ1-1, with D uncertain. V lost 1 base to trimming and J lost 3 bases, with 9 bases between them. CDR1 is MGHRA and CDR2 is YSYEKL in the germline V gene. This CDR3 has 14 amino acids. The CDR3 DNA is TGCGCCAGCAGCCAAGTAGGCTTAGACACTGAAGCTTTCTTT. Its translation: CASSQVGLDTEAFF.

This sequence joins TRBV20-1 and TRBJ1-1; D ambiguous. Trimming cost V 3 bases and J 1 base, with 9 bases left between them. The CDR3 sequence is 13 residues long. Germline V CDR1 and CDR2: DFQATT, SNEGSKA (reference sequence). The CDR3 bases are TGCAGTGCTAGTATCCGGGGGAACACTGAAGCTTTCTTT. This gives the protein CSASIRGNTEAFF.

The chain uses TRBV4-1 and TRBJ2-7; TRBD1 matches 9 bases. With 1 base clipped from V and 3 bases from J, the junction kept 7 bases outside the gene matches. Germline CDR1 and CDR2: MGHRA and YSYEKL. This CDR3 has 16 residues. CDR3 sequence reads: CASSQVPGQGSYEQYF. As DNA, the CDR3 is TGCGCCAGCAGCCAAGTACCGGGACAGGGCAGCTACGAGCAGTACTTC.

The V gene is TRBV10-3, the J gene TRBJ1-1; a possible D gene is TRBD1 (5 bases). The V end lost 6 bases, the J end lost 3 bases, and 14 bases lay between the germline ends. CDR1 and CDR2 (germline): ENHRY, SYGVKD. CDR3 length: 14 residues. This CDR3 reads CAISENGGYTEAFF. The CDR3 DNA is TGTGCCATCAGCGAGAACGGGGGATACACTGAAGCTTTCTTT.

This clone was found once. The chain is built from TRBV3-1 (or the pseudogene TRBV3-2) and TRBJ2-1; a possible D gene is TRBD1 (5 bases). CDR1 LGHDT and CDR2 YNNKEL come from the germline V gene (reference sequence). This CDR3 region has 13 residues. The V and J ends lost 1 base and 8 bases respectively, with 9 bases between them. The CDR3 is CASSQGRAHEQFF. CDR3 coding DNA: TGTGCCAGCAGCCAAGGCAGGGCCCATGAGCAGTTCTTC.

On this clone itself: In the same sample, other DNA sequences code for this CDR3. The rearrangement uses TRBV6-5 and TRBJ2-7, with 7 bases matching TRBD2. CDR1 is MNHEY and CDR2 is SVGAGI in the germline V gene. After removal of 4 bases from V and 0 bases from J, the junction contained 0 bases not matched to a gene. The CDR3 length is 13 residues. The CDR3 region has the DNA TGTGCCAGCAGTTTAGCGGGCTCCTACGAGCAGTACTTC. Its translation is CASSLAGSYEQYF.

The rearrangement uses TRBV24-1 and TRBJ2-3, with 8 bases identical to TRBD1. The CDR3 contains 12 residues. Trimming at V came to 9 bases and at J to 7 bases, leaving 5 bases not matched to a gene. In germline, CDR1 is KGHDR, CDR2 SFDVKD. This CDR3 reads CATAQGAHTQYF. CDR3 nucleotide sequence: TGTGCCACCGCCCAGGGGGCGCATACGCAGTATTTT.

In regard to this clone: Other DNA sequences of this sample code for an identical CDR3. This chain uses TRBV5-4 with TRBJ2-5; a weak D match, TRBD2 (6 bases). Trimming stripped 4 bases from V and 2 bases from J, with 9 bases between. In germline, CDR1 is SGHNT, CDR2 YYREEE (reference sequence). The CDR3 length is 13 residues. The CDR3 protein is CASSRDLQETQYF. Written as DNA, the CDR3 is TGTGCCAGCAGCCGGGACTTACAAGAGACCCAGTACTTC.

The rearrangement links TRBV2 to TRBJ2-3; D remains unclear. In germline, CDR1 is SNHLY, CDR2 FYNNEI. The ends were cut back, 1 base at V and 4 bases at J, with 3 bases in the middle. The CDR3 has 12 amino acids. The CDR3 here is CASSEGPDTQYF. The CDR3 region has the DNA TGTGCCAGCAGTGAAGGTCCAGATACGCAGTATTTT.

The rearrangement uses TRBV29-1 and TRBJ2-3; D is unresolved. With 5 bases removed from V and 0 bases from J, the gap between germline ends came to 6 bases. CDR3 length: 12 residues. Germline V gives CDR1 SQVTM, CDR2 ANQGSEA. The CDR3 DNA is TGCAGCGTTCCCGAGAGCACAGATACGCAGTATTTT. Translated, it gives CSVPESTDTQYF.

This clone has just a few counts. V usage is TRBV3-1 (or the pseudogene TRBV3-2) and J usage is TRBJ1-2; D unresolved. Germline values: CDR1 LGHDT, CDR2 YNNKEL (reference sequence). This CDR3 has 15 residues. V lost 2 bases and J lost 4, with 14 bases in between. The DNA for the CDR3 is TGTGCCAGCAGCCAAAACGGCGCGACCGGCTATGGCTACACCTTC. Its protein product is CASSQNGATGYGYTF.

This clone was observed once. The gene calls are TRBV15 and TRBJ1-1; unclear D gene. The CDR3 has 14 residues. CDR1 LNHNV and CDR2 YYDKDF come from the germline V gene (reference sequence). The ends were cut back, 1 base at V and 0 bases at J, with 6 bases in the middle. The CDR3 reads CATSRVNMNTEAFF. CDR3 DNA: TGTGCCACCAGCAGAGTGAACATGAACACTGAAGCTTTCTTT. Full variable domain (rest looked up from reference TRBV15 and TRBJ1-1): DAMVIQNPRYQVTQFGKPVTLSCSQTLNHNVMYWYQQKSSQAPKLLFHYYDKDFNNEADTPDNFQSRRPNTSFCFLDIRSPGLGDTAMYLCATSRVNMNTEAFFGQGTRLTVV.

The chain combines TRBV19 with TRBJ1-1, with 8 bases identical to TRBD1. From germline, CDR1 is LNHDA and CDR2 SQIVND (reference sequence). J lost 1 base, V lost 5 bases, and 6 bases had no gene match. The CDR3 extends over 15 amino acids. The CDR3 loop is CASSARTGRNTEAFF. The CDR3 region has the DNA TGTGCCAGTAGTGCCCGGACAGGGAGGAACACTGAAGCTTTCTTT.

The rearrangement joins TRBV6-6 to TRBJ2-3, with 7 positions matching TRBD2. Germline V lookup: CDR1 MNHNY, CDR2 SVGAGI (reference sequence). CDR3 length: 16 amino acids. The junction had 5 bases not matched to a gene; V was cut back by 2 bases and J by 0 bases. CDR3 sequence: CASSYAAGESTDTQYF. CDR3 DNA sequence: TGTGCCAGCAGTTACGCCGCGGGGGAGAGCACAGATACGCAGTATTTT.

The chain combines TRBV6-5 with TRBJ2-3, with 14 nucleotides matching TRBD2. Germline V gene lookup returns CDR1 MNHEY and CDR2 SVGAGI. After removal of 6 bases from V and 6 bases from J, the junction contained 5 bases not matched to a gene. The CDR3 consists of 15 residues. Written as DNA, the CDR3 is TGTGCCAGCAGGGGAGGGACTAGCGGGAGTGATACGCAGTATTTT. Its protein is CASRGGTSGSDTQYF.

The chain recombines TRBV6-4 with TRBJ2-3, with 10 nucleotides matching TRBD1. The germline CDR1 and CDR2 sequences are MRHNA and SNTAGT. The V segment lost 7 bases and the J segment 3 bases; nucleotides outside the gene matches: 10. The CDR3 sequence is 16 residues long. CDR3 in DNA: TGTGCCAGCATCTCGGGACAGGGGAGAATGACAGATACGCAGTATTTT. This encodes CASISGQGRMTDTQYF.

The V gene is TRBV7-8, the J gene TRBJ2-7; weak D call: TRBD2 (6 bases). The CDR3 runs to 14 residues. Trimming took 5 bases from V and 4 from J, leaving 15 bases between them. Per germline, CDR1 SGHVS and CDR2 FQNEAQ. CDR3 nucleotide sequence: TGTGCCAGCAGCAACCCCGGGACTCAGTACGAGCAGTACTTC. Translating gives CASSNPGTQYEQYF. The full variable domain, in which reference TRBV7-8 and TRBJ2-7 provide the parts outside the CDR3, is GAGVSQSPRYKVAKRGQDVALRCDPISGHVSLFWYQQALGQGPEFLTYFQNEAQLDKSGLPSDRFFAERPEGSVSTLKIQRTQQEDSAVYLCASSNPGTQYEQYFGPGTRLTVT.

The chain couples TRBV5-1 to TRBJ1-1, with D perhaps TRBD1 (6 bases). V lost 0 bases and J lost 3, with 12 bases in between. The length of the CDR3 is 15 residues. CDR1 is SGHRS and CDR2 is YFSETQ in the germline V gene. CDR3 bases: TGCGCCAGCAGCTTGGCAGGGGTCGTCCACACTGAAGCTTTCTTT. It is translated as CASSLAGVVHTEAFF.

This rearrangement joins TRBV6-6 to TRBJ1-4; tentatively, D is TRBD1 (5 bases). V was trimmed by 5 bases and J by 7 bases, leaving 14 bases between them. Germline V gene data show CDR1 as MNHNY and CDR2 as SVGAGI (reference sequence). This CDR3 contains 14 residues. CDR3 bases: TGTGCCAGCAGTCCCCGGGGCCAGGGTGAAAAACTGTTTTTT. It translates to CASSPRGQGEKLFF.

This clone showed up just once. V usage is TRBV11-2 and J usage is TRBJ2-2; D gene uncertain. V lost 6 bases, J lost 2 bases, and 16 bases lay in between. The CDR3 runs 16 residues. Germline lookup yields CDR1 SGHAT and CDR2 FQNNGV. The CDR3 DNA reads TGTGCCAGCAGTTCACGGGCTAGATCAAACACCGGGGAGCTGTTTTTT. Translating gives CASSSRARSNTGELFF.

The chain couples TRBV5-1 to TRBJ1-1, with TRBD1 as a possible D gene (5 bases). Germline values: CDR1 SGHRS, CDR2 YFSETQ. This CDR3 has 14 residues. V was trimmed by 1 base and J by 6 bases, leaving 13 bases between them. The CDR3 protein is CASSLSGGAAEAFF. Here the CDR3 DNA reads TGCGCCAGCAGCTTGTCGGGCGGGGCGGCTGAAGCTTTCTTT.

The rearrangement joins TRBV5-5 to TRBJ1-6, with D hard to call. The CDR3 contains 15 residues. Trimming removed 0 bases from V and 4 bases from J, with 8 bases in between. Per germline, CDR1 SGHKS and CDR2 YYEKEE (reference sequence). CDR3 DNA: TGTGCCAGCAGCTTGGTGAAGGGATATAATTCACCCCTCCACTTT. Translating gives CASSLVKGYNSPLHF. Together with reference TRBV5-5 and TRBJ1-6, the CDR3 gives the full variable domain: DAGVTQSPTHLIKTRGQQVTLRCSPISGHKSVSWYQQVLGQGPQFIFQYYEKEERGRGNFPDRFSARQFPNYSSELNVNALLLGDSALYLCASSLVKGYNSPLHFGNGTRLTVT.